This TCR beta chain originates from a study of vaccination and CD4 T cells after COVID-19. MiXCR was run by TCRdb on the PCR reads, yielding one entry per CDR3 protein. Of around 26,000 distinct CDR3 sequences in the sample, under 60% were seen once. Study-level points and caveats: A median of approximately 90% of reactive clones, in convalescent patients, became evident only post-vaccination.

The time point denotes: late sampling 161 to 241 days after vaccination in a few convalescent patients. The CDR3 is made up of 13 amino acids. Trimming took off 4 bases at V and 6 bases at J, with 13 bases between the two ends. Germline V gives CDR1 DFQATT, CDR2 SNEGSKA (reference sequence). In regard to this clonotype: The antigen is unknown.

Source: CD4+ T cells from blood, taken about 7 months after SARS-CoV-2 vaccination. The chain couples TRBV20-1 to TRBJ1-5, with D tentatively TRBD1 (6 bases). This receptor was identified in a human donor who had recovered from COVID-19. CDR3 nucleotide sequence: TGCAGTGCTACTGGGGGCGCGGGTCAGCCCCAGCATTTT. It encodes CSATGGAGQPQHF.